These T cell receptor beta chains were read from a single sample in a study of monozygotic twins with inflammatory bowel disease. Reprocessing the 5' RACE reads, TCRdb reports a single entry for every CDR3 protein and omits DNA. Here the sample table reports a few hundred thousand distinct CDR3 sequences. Source material: blood. These receptors originate from a human donor with ulcerative colitis or Crohn's disease, or a healthy co-twin of an affected twin (not recorded which). The CDR3 runs from the conserved cysteine through the conserved F or W.

>TRBV7-8|TRBJ1-1
CASSLGRVLEGEAFF
>TRBV7-9|TRBJ2-2
CASSFPGQVVGELFF
>TRBV7-9|TRBJ2-7
CASSRTSSYEQYF
>TRBV20-1|TRBJ2-5
CSASTSAQETQYF
>TRBV29-1|TRBJ1-1
CSVEDLNTEAFF
>TRBV4-1|TRBJ1-5
CASSHPWGSNQPQHF
>TRBV6-5|TRBJ2-2
CASSYSRGALGTGELFF
>TRBV7-6|TRBJ2-2
CASSTQTTGELFF
>TRBV3-1|TRBJ2-2
CASPGTSGGNTGELFF
>TRBV20-1|TRBJ2-1
CSARDRRGVNEQFF
>TRBV10-3|TRBJ2-1
CAITTGKGEQFF
>TRBV11-3|TRBJ2-1
CASSFRDRENEQFF
>TRBV18|TRBJ2-7
CASSLDQLQGNYEQYF
>TRBV10-3|TRBJ2-3
CAISGTTFSTDTQYF
>TRBV7-2|TRBJ2-3
CASSEEGHDTQYF
>TRBV5-1|TRBJ1-1
CASSPTGYMNTEAFF
>TRBV7-9|TRBJ2-2
CASSLTRTPGELFF
>TRBV7-2|TRBJ2-1
CASSLGQPNEQFF
>TRBV6-2/TRBV6-3|TRBJ1-2
CASSWEGNYGYTF
>TRBV20-1|TRBJ2-7
CSAPWTSGGNYEQYF
>TRBV20-1|TRBJ2-3
CSAPRPRPGQGMRGFSTDTQYF
>TRBV12-3/TRBV12-4|TRBJ2-7
CASRSGGPSYEQYF
>TRBV28|TRBJ2-4
CASSSPFGGTENIQYF
>TRBV10-1|TRBJ2-7
CASSPTGAYEQYF
>TRBV29-1|TRBJ1-2
CSVTDRGDYGYTF
>TRBV9|TRBJ1-1
CASSVGLGTGSPETEAFF
>TRBV29-1|TRBJ1-1
CSVGDRGLTEAFF
>TRBV12-3/TRBV12-4|TRBJ2-2
CASKEEWTGELFF
>TRBV4-2|TRBJ2-2
CASSQGTVNTGELFF
>TRBV29-1|TRBJ1-4
CSVGGATNEKLFF
>TRBV29-1|TRBJ1-1
CSVAVGANTEAFF
>TRBV15|TRBJ1-5
CATSSGSWPQHF
>TRBV20-1|TRBJ2-7
CSAGSIYEQYF
>TRBV3-1|TRBJ2-2
CASSQVTIDFVTGELFF
>TRBV18|TRBJ2-7
CASSLSGTGLTYEQYF
>TRBV7-3|TRBJ1-1
CASSPAPGSDTEAFF
>TRBV3-1|TRBJ1-2
CASSGGYSSSYGYTF
>TRBV7-6|TRBJ2-2
CASSLLAGGPRGELFF
>TRBV18|TRBJ1-5
CASSSDGTGQPQHF
>TRBV18|TRBJ2-1
CASGPSSYNEQFF
>TRBV20-1|TRBJ2-2
CSARSPPGVTGELFF
>TRBV6-1|TRBJ2-2
CASSAQGLVAGELFF
>TRBV5-1|TRBJ1-6
CASSLGSVYNSPLHF
>TRBV13|TRBJ2-7
CASSGGPPYEQYF
>TRBV18|TRBJ2-1
CASSSGPGDEQFF
>TRBV29-1|TRBJ2-3
CSVLDRNTDTQYF
>TRBV7-2|TRBJ2-3
CASSLDRERQYF
>TRBV29-1|TRBJ1-1
CSSDGQLNTEAFF
>TRBV7-6|TRBJ1-1
CASSPFEDTEAFF
>TRBV5-1|TRBJ2-3
CASSLWGRTDTQYF
>TRBV11-1|TRBJ2-7
CASTLKGSEQYF
>TRBV6-5|TRBJ1-2
CASSYSPPNGYTF
>TRBV5-1|TRBJ2-7
CASSFTKGGYEQYF
>TRBV5-1|TRBJ2-7
CASSKGHEQYF
>TRBV14|TRBJ1-2
CASSQVWPGTYDGYTF
>TRBV5-1|TRBJ2-1
CASSLRQLAGYNEQFF
>TRBV5-1|TRBJ2-5
CASSLAREKETQYF